The 20 T cell receptor beta chains given below trace back to one sample, sequenced in a study of blood T cell repertoires in COVID-19. TCRdb's table, derived via immunoSEQ multiplex PCR, lists solely in-frame clones and lacks some. The sample shows around 140,000 clones, over 80% of them seen only once. Sequenced: peripheral blood. The receptors stem from a man aged 50 or older who had recovered from COVID-19.

The chain combines TRBV4-3 with TRBJ1-1; D is possibly TRBD1 (5 bases). V was shortened by 1 base and J by 1 base, with 16 bases between the two germline ends. The CDR3 is 17 amino acids. CDR1 is LGHNA, CDR2 YSLEER, per germline. The CDR3 region is CASSQATSGLTNTEAFF. CDR3 coding DNA: TGCGCCAGCAGCCAAGCAACATCGGGACTCACGAACACTGAAGCTTTCTTT.

This clone has more than one count but fewer than ten. The chain joins TRBV19 to TRBJ1-6, with D unresolved. Germline-derived CDR1 and CDR2 are LNHDA and SQIVND (reference sequence). The V end was cut by 5 bases, the J end by 10 bases, with 15 bases between. CDR3 size: 14 residues. The CDR3 loop reads CASSGQAGSSPLHF. In DNA, the CDR3 is TGTGCCAGTAGTGGCCAAGCAGGCTCATCACCCCTCCACTTT.

J is TRBJ2-7 and V is TRBV2; tentative D call: TRBD2 (5 bases). The CDR3 runs 17 residues. The germline V gene has CDR1 SNHLY and CDR2 FYNNEI. V dropped 3 bases and J dropped 2 bases, with 20 bases sitting between them. In nucleotides, the CDR3 is TGTGCCAGCAGTGACCCCCCGCCGAGGGCTGTACCCTACGAGCAGTACTTC. Amino acid sequence: CASSDPPPRAVPYEQYF.

As regards this clone: The same CDR3 can be traced to other DNA sequences in this sample. The chain joins TRBV5-1 to TRBJ1-2; perhaps TRBD1 as D (5 bases). Trimming left V 0 bases short and J 6 bases short, with 15 bases between. CDR1 is SGHRS and CDR2 is YFSETQ in the germline V gene. This CDR3 has 15 residues. CDR3 region: CASSLVLQGIDGYTF. The CDR3 region has the DNA TGCGCCAGCAGCTTGGTCCTTCAGGGTATCGATGGCTACACCTTC.

This clone occurred once. Here the CDR3 reads CASSSKGQGTYEQYF. Here the CDR3 DNA reads TGTGCCAGCAGCTCAAAGGGACAGGGTACTTACGAGCAGTACTTC. The chain carries TRBV5-4 and TRBJ2-7, with 9 positions matching TRBD1. Germline CDR1 and CDR2: SGHNT and YYREEE (reference sequence). V lost 3 bases, J lost 4 bases, and 8 bases stayed unmatched. The CDR3 totals 15 residues.

The rearrangement links TRBV7-2 to TRBJ2-2; D perhaps matches TRBD2 (7 bases). This CDR3 region has 15 residues. Germline CDR1 reads SGHTA; CDR2 reads FQGNSA. Trimming left V 6 bases short and J 2 bases short, with 13 bases between. CDR3 sequence reads: CASSLRGRNTGELFF. As DNA, the CDR3 is TGTGCCAGCAGTCTGCGGGGGCGCAACACCGGGGAGCTGTTTTTT.

This chain uses TRBV12-5 with TRBJ2-3; D is unclear. This CDR3 spans 15 amino acids. Germline-derived CDR1 and CDR2 are LGHNT and FRNRAP. The ends were cut back, 5 bases at V and 1 base at J, with 13 bases in the middle. CDR3 sequence: CASGLPLGGTDTQYF. DNA of the CDR3: TGTGCTAGTGGTCTTCCTCTAGGAGGCACAGATACGCAGTATTTT.

The rearrangement joins TRBV18 to TRBJ1-1; 7 nucleotides align to TRBD1. The germline CDR1 and CDR2 sequences are KGHSH and LQKENI. This CDR3 spans 14 amino acids. Losses at the gene ends were 4 bases for V and 1 base for J; bases not matched to a gene: 3. For the CDR3, the DNA is TGTGCCAGCTCACGGGACAGATCGAACACTGAAGCTTTCTTT. Translation gives CASSRDRSNTEAFF. Supplemented by reference TRBV18 and TRBJ1-1, the full variable domain reads NAGVMQNPRHLVRRRGQEARLRCSPMKGHSHVYWYRQLPEEGLKFMVYLQKENIIDESGMPKERFSAEFPKEGPSILRIQQVVRGDSAAYFCASSRDRSNTEAFFGQGTRLTVV.

The rearrangement links TRBV5-6 to TRBJ2-3; TRBD2 aligns across 8 bases. The CDR3 loop spans 19 amino acids. CDR1 is SGHDT, CDR2 YYEEEE, per germline. The junction had 24 bases not matched to a gene; V was cut back by 7 bases and J by 5 bases. The CDR3 sequence: CASRAWLLSGGGGKDTQYF. CDR3 nucleotides: TGTGCCAGCCGCGCATGGCTGTTGAGCGGGGGAGGCGGGAAAGATACGCAGTATTTT.

V usage is TRBV19 and J usage is TRBJ1-1, with D hard to call. There are 15 residues in the CDR3. The germline V gene has CDR1 LNHDA and CDR2 SQIVND (reference sequence). Trimming removed 3 bases from V and 1 base from J, with 12 bases in between. CDR3 in DNA: TGTGCCAGTAGTATGGTGGGGAGGGAGAACACTGAAGCTTTCTTT. It codes for CASSMVGRENTEAFF.

The chain is built from TRBV30 and TRBJ1-1; D is ambiguous. This CDR3 comprises 13 residues. CDR1 and CDR2 from the germline V gene are GTSNPN and SVGIG (reference sequence). CDR3 in amino acids: CAYRGPEKTEAFF. The CDR3 DNA reads as TGTGCATATAGAGGGCCCGAAAAGACTGAAGCTTTCTTT.

The genes are TRBV11-3 and TRBJ2-5; 9 bases match TRBD1. Germline V lookup: CDR1 SGHNT, CDR2 YENEEA. This CDR3 has 19 amino acids. Trimming took 5 bases from V and 2 from J; bases not matched to a gene: 18. CDR3 bases: TGTGCCAGCAGCCCTCGAGGGTATTGGACAGGGGAAAGGCAAGAGACCCAGTACTTC. Amino acids: CASSPRGYWTGERQETQYF.

V usage is TRBV7-2 and J usage is TRBJ2-7; 8 positions agree with TRBD1. CDR3 length equals 15 residues. V lost 4 bases to trimming and J lost 3 bases; unmatched junction nucleotides: 8. The germline V gene encodes CDR1 SGHTA and CDR2 FQGNSA. The DNA of the CDR3 is TGTGCCAGCAGCTCCCGGACAGGGCCTAACTACGAGCAGTACTTC. It yields the protein CASSSRTGPNYEQYF.

The chain employs TRBV15 and TRBJ2-7; 7 nucleotides agree with TRBD1. Germline V gene data show CDR1 as LNHNV and CDR2 as YYDKDF (reference sequence). This CDR3 is 14 amino acids long. With 1 base clipped from V and 3 bases from J, the junction kept 3 bases outside the gene matches. As DNA, the CDR3 is TGTGCCACCAGCAGAGGACAGGGAAGCTACGAGCAGTACTTC. The encoded protein is CATSRGQGSYEQYF.

The chain is built from TRBV5-1 and TRBJ2-5; tentative D call: TRBD1 (6 bases). This CDR3 has 15 amino acids. Germline V CDR1 and CDR2: SGHRS, YFSETQ. Between the trimmed V and J ends, which lost 0 bases and 1 base, there was a span of 10 bases. The CDR3: CASSLVGQIQETQYF. The CDR3 coding sequence is TGCGCCAGCAGCTTGGTTGGACAGATCCAAGAGACCCAGTACTTC.

The chain carries TRBV6-1 and TRBJ1-2; a weak D match, TRBD1 (5 bases). This CDR3 has 16 amino acids. Trimming cost V 0 bases and J 4 bases, with 15 bases left between them. The germline V gene has CDR1 MNHNS and CDR2 SASEGT. Here the CDR3 reads CASSEAQVQGGYGYTF. CDR3 DNA sequence: TGTGCCAGCAGTGAAGCACAGGTCCAGGGCGGCTATGGCTACACCTTC.

The J gene is TRBJ2-2, the V gene TRBV6-5; D unresolved. The germline V gene encodes CDR1 MNHEY and CDR2 SVGAGI. V lost 7 bases, J lost 5 bases, and 11 bases lay in between. CDR3 length: 13 amino acids. The CDR3 region has the DNA TGTGCCAGCACCCTATCCCGGACCGGGGAGCTGTTTTTT. This gives the protein CASTLSRTGELFF.

A word on this clone: This specimen includes other DNA sequences encoding the same CDR3. J is TRBJ2-7 and V is TRBV29-1; D is perhaps TRBD2 (6 bases). Trimming shortened V by 4 bases and J by 0 bases, and 7 bases separated the two germline ends. The CDR3 is 12 residues long. CDR1 and CDR2 from the germline V gene are SQVTM and ANQGSEA. The CDR3 spells CSVAGSSYEQYF. The CDR3 region has the DNA TGCAGCGTTGCCGGGAGCTCCTACGAGCAGTACTTC.

This clone was detected a few times. The chain combines TRBV7-9 with TRBJ1-5; weak D call: TRBD1 (6 bases). Germline values: CDR1 SEHNR, CDR2 FQNEAQ (reference sequence). The CDR3 is 14 residues long. V was cut by 1 base and J by 7 bases, with 11 bases left in between. The CDR3 region is CASSLGTGSQPQHF. DNA for the CDR3: TGTGCCAGCAGCTTAGGTACAGGGAGCCAGCCCCAGCATTTT. Based on the CDR3 plus reference TRBV7-9 and TRBJ1-5, the full variable domain is DTGVSQNPRHKITKRGQNVTFRCDPISEHNRLYWYRQTLGQGPEFLTYFQNEAQLEKSRLLSDRFSAERPKGSFSTLEIQRTEQGDSAMYLCASSLGTGSQPQHFGDGTRLSIL.

This clone was seen only a few times. The gene calls are TRBV7-6 and TRBJ2-5; D is possibly TRBD2 (6 bases). The CDR3 sequence is 15 residues long. Germline V gene lookup returns CDR1 SGHVS and CDR2 FNYEAQ. Trimming removed 6 bases from V and 4 bases from J, with 18 bases in between. This CDR3 reads CASRDALKGLETQYF. DNA of the CDR3: TGTGCCAGCAGGGACGCACTCAAGGGACTAGAGACCCAGTACTTC.